This TCR beta chain appears in the sequencing data of a study of shared clonotypes between healthy human individuals (dated by TCRdb to the early 2020s). A note on the overall study: The cohort comprised a couple of women and a few men aged 18 to 49 years. To increase sequencing depth and limit assay-specific biases, different laboratories used diverse techniques to prepare libraries and sequence TCR repertoires. Each donor's leukapheresis produced roughly between about 0.85 and 10 billion PBMCs. For each donor, CD4 naive and CD4 memory were each run on three plates, CD8 naive on two plates, and CD8 memory on one plate. The study deeply sequenced blood TCR repertoires of several healthy adults to estimate repertoire size and the extent of clonotype sharing between individuals.

Comment on this clone: Its target antigen remains unknown. No qualities accompany the bases; no much larger clone lies one base away.

Donors were healthy HIV-negative adults with no recently reported acute infections or vaccinations. Every donor was a Caucasian adult residing in Nashville, Tennessee, USA. CD4+ T cells were enriched by magnetic negative selection, after which naive cells were positively selected on CD45RA and the negative fraction was taken as the memory subset. Blood was collected by leukapheresis, and PBMCs were isolated by Ficoll-Histopaque density gradient centrifugation and then cryopreserved in liquid nitrogen vapor phase. Analytical flow cytometry was used to check the purity and quantity of every magnetically sorted T cell population. Each sorted fraction had its genomic DNA isolated and then quantified by UV absorbance on a Nanodrop 2000c. The germline V gene specifies MGHRA as CDR1 and YSYEKL as CDR2. The junction shows trimming of 3 bases on V and 5 bases on J, and the gene matches do not reach 21 bases of it. The cysteine opens and the phenylalanine closes a CDR3 of 19 amino acids. Only the CDR3 DNA is retained, 57 bases long and in frame from the first base.

The research as a whole found: Incomplete sequencing was indicated by rarefaction of sorted-subset datasets, despite the large sequencing depth. Sampling was restricted to blood, and TCR repertoires in tissue are likely to differ from TCR repertoires in blood. Compared with non-shared clonotypes, the clonotypes found in all four sorted-subset donors had higher generation probabilities. Based on pairwise subsampling, the degree of clonotype sharing among donors was expected to be affected by sequencing depth. Naive subsets generally had larger estimated clonotype richness than memory subsets. Because the study included only a small number of donors, the genetic and exposure-history diversity represented was limited. When a handful of donors were compared, the shared fraction of clonotypes was about 5.4% for naive CD4, roughly 3.3% for naive CD8, 2.3% for memory CD4, and 0.4% for memory CD8.

Using the deep immunoSEQ assay, TCR CDR3 regions were amplified from genomic DNA by multiplex PCR. Extracted genomic DNA from each cell subset was spread evenly across all wells of several immunoSEQ 96-well plates, with each plate serving as a replicate. For sorted subsets, about 200 ng genomic DNA, equal to some 28,000 T cell genomes, was loaded into each replicate PCR. Purified libraries were measured with a Qubit 3.0 fluorometer, size-checked on a Bioanalyzer 2100, and measured again with the KAPA Library Quantification kit. Each immunoSEQ 96-well plate was sequenced on its own single-read 150-cycle Illumina NextSeq 550 flow cell. The paper's processing steps were these. The immunoSEQ output contained only junctional sequences without quality scores, so filtering could not match that applied to full-length reads. To assign V/J genes and CDR3, sequences were annotated against IMGT germline references using PyIR, a Python wrapper for IgBLAST v1.9. Reads were removed for weak V/J assignments (E-value above 1e-6), missing CDR3, stop codons, out-of-frame junctions, or ambiguous translated residues. V3J clonotypes were defined by identical inferred V gene, J gene, and CDR3 amino acid sequence. The percentage overlap between two repertoires was calculated by dividing the number of shared unique clonotypes by the size of the smaller repertoire. Three approaches were used to assess repertoire richness: RTK rarefaction, the Chao1 estimator, and Recon v2.1 estimates of unobserved clonotypes. Generation probabilities for all TCRbeta clonotypes obtained by the gDNA method from a handful of donors were computed using OLGA. TCRdb took this table from immuneACCESS and kept in-frame rearrangements with V and J called. Such tables lack part of the clones; where checked against another copy, unresolved V genes explain under half of the gap, and the rest is unexplained. That table furnishes V, J and clone size, whereas the DNA furnished D and trimming. This sample holds 2 million to 3 million clones; 85% to 95% were observed only once. 0.11% to 0.15% of the sample goes to the ten largest clones.

The sequence was collected from a young man in good health. Material: naive CD4+ T cells sorted from blood. This specimen's cell subset or site label, per the study, means: CD45RA+ positively selected. This receptor chain uses TRBV4-1 and TRBJ2-5; 7 central bases correspond to TRBD2. The DNA sequence follows: TGCGCCAGCAGCCACCGCCAACGACGTACCGGACTAGAGGACGAGACCCAGTACTTC. The translation is CASSHRQRRTGLEDETQYF.